This record covers a single T cell receptor beta chain. The CDR3 contains 15 residues. Trimming removed 1 base from V and 2 bases from J, with 13 bases in between. The germline CDR1 and CDR2 sequences are SGHRS and YFSETQ. This sample is drawn from a study of T cell changes during pregnancy in multiple sclerosis. Here immunoSEQ multiplex PCR was the method, and the copy in TCRdb shows in-frame clones only, minus some. The sample holds tens of thousands of clones, 92% seen once. The starting material was peripheral blood, obtained in the second trimester of pregnancy. This receptor was taken from a female donor in good health, enrolled as a control in a pregnancy study. This chain uses TRBV5-1 with TRBJ2-7; weak D call: TRBD1 (5 bases). CDR3 region: CASSLISTGTYEQYF. The CDR3 nucleotides read TGCGCCAGCAGCTTGATATCCACAGGAACCTACGAGCAGTACTTC.